This T cell receptor beta chain was retrieved from a study of T cells after yellow fever vaccination. With 6 bases removed from V and 5 bases from J, the gap between germline ends came to 4 bases. The CDR3 has 10 amino acids. Germline V CDR1 and CDR2: SGHVS, FQNEAQ. TCRdb reprocessed the 5' RACE reads with MiXCR, giving one entry per CDR3 protein. The table has around 300,000 distinct CDR3 sequences, over 10% seen once. The V call is TRBV7-8, the J call TRBJ2-5, with D unresolved. Here the sequenced sample was CD4+ T cells sorted from PBMCs, taken 45 days after the yellow fever booster vaccination. This clonotype was obtained from a man aged 25-45 years who received the YFV17D yellow fever vaccine. The DNA of the CDR3 is TGTGCCAGCAGATCGGAGACCCAGTACTTC. Translated: CASRSETQYF. The entire variable domain, with the rest obtained from reference TRBV7-8 and TRBJ2-5, is as follows: GAGVSQSPRYKVAKRGQDVALRCDPISGHVSLFWYQQALGQGPEFLTYFQNEAQLDKSGLPSDRFFAERPEGSVSTLKIQRTQQEDSAVYLCASRSETQYFGPGTRLLVL.